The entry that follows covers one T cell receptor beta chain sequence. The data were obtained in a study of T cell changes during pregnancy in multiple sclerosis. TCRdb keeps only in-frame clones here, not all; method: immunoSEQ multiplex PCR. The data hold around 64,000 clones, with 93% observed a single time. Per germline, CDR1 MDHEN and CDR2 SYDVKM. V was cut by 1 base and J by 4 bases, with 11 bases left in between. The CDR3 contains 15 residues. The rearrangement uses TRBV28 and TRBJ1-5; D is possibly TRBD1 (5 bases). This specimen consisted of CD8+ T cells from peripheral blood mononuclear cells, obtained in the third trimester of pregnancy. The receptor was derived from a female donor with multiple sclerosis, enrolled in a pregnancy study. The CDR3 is CASSLSGFGNQPQHF. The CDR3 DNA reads TGTGCCAGCAGTTTATCAGGGTTTGGTAATCAGCCCCAGCATTTT.